Listed below are T cell receptor beta chains from one sample, sequenced in a study of cytotoxic CD8 clonotypes in ibrutinib-treated CLL. Repertoires were generated with immunoSEQ multiplex PCR, while TCRdb's copy carries only in-frame clones and drops some. Of approximately 200,000 clones in the sample, about 72% were seen once. The specimen comprised PBMCs, sampled after 24 months of ibrutinib treatment. The source of these receptors is a human donor with chronic lymphocytic leukemia. CDR3s include the opening cysteine and the closing phenylalanine or tryptophan. A D gene is named only where the DNA matches it firmly.

v_call	j_call	d_call	cdr3_aa
TRBV19	TRBJ2-5	.	CASTWRETQYF
TRBV6-5	TRBJ2-7	.	CASSYSRQGYEQYF
TRBV7-2	TRBJ2-3	.	CASSLPRTLTDTQYF
TRBV10-3	TRBJ2-2	.	CAISEITSGELFF
TRBV12-5	TRBJ2-5	.	CASGEDNLGETQYF
TRBV7-2	TRBJ2-5	TRBD2	CASSENRGRALETQYF
TRBV6-5	TRBJ2-7	.	CASKGPGPYEQYF
TRBV4-3	TRBJ1-4	.	CASSQDPGPGSEKLFF
TRBV2	TRBJ2-1	TRBD1	CASRAGGYNEQFF
TRBV29-1	TRBJ1-2	.	CSVFSNYGYTF
TRBV19	TRBJ2-5	.	CASTREAQGTQYF
TRBV28	TRBJ2-2	.	CASSFGGGELFF
TRBV28	TRBJ1-2	.	CASTLGGSGYTF
TRBV6-1	TRBJ2-7	.	CASSEWTRGLAEQYF
TRBV27	TRBJ2-5	TRBD1	CASSLGRGLQETQYF
TRBV4-1	TRBJ1-2	TRBD1	CASSRETGGAEVYGYTF
TRBV4-2	TRBJ2-2	.	CASSHQGGTANTGELFF
TRBV18	TRBJ2-3	.	CASSPGDGRDTDTQYF
TRBV11-2	TRBJ2-2	.	CASSLARTNTGELFF
TRBV30	TRBJ2-2	.	CAWRTFASLGELFF
TRBV5-4	TRBJ2-7	.	CASSLPGIYEQYF
TRBV4-3	TRBJ2-2	TRBD2	CASSQDIPASGRAGELFF
TRBV4-2	TRBJ1-5	.	CASSHEEGSNQPQHF
TRBV27	TRBJ2-1	.	CASGHNEQFF
TRBV13	TRBJ2-7	TRBD2	CASSRGRGSSYEQYF
TRBV28	TRBJ2-7	.	CASSLLRYEQYF
TRBV15	TRBJ1-2	.	CATSRDSGGYTF
TRBV7-2	TRBJ2-7	TRBD2	CASSLAWRESEQYF
TRBV2	TRBJ2-2	.	CASSEAPTSTGELFF
TRBV5-4	TRBJ2-7	.	CASSQGPGSAAYEQYF
TRBV5-1	TRBJ1-1	.	CASSLRVNTEAFF